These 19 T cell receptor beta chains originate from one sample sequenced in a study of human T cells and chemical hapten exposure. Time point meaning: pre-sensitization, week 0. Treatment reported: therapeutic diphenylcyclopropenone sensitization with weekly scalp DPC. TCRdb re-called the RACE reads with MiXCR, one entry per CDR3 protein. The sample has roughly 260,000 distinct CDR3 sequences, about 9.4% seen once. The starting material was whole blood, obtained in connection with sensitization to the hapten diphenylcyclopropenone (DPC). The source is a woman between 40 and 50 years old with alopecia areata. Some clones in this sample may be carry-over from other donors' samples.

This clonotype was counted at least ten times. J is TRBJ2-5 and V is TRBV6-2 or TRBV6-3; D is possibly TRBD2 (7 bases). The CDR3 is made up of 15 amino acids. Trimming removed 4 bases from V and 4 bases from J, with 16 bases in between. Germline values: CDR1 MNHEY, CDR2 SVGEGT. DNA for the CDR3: TGTGCCAGCAGTTTTTCCTGGGGGGGGCGAGAGACCCAGTACTTC. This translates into CASSFSWGGRETQYF.

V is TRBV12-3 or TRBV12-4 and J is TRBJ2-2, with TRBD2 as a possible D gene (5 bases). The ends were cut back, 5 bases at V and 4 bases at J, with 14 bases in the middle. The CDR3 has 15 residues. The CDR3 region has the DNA TGTGCCAGCAGTACTACGGGGATGGGCACCGGGGAGCTGTTTTTT. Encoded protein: CASSTTGMGTGELFF.

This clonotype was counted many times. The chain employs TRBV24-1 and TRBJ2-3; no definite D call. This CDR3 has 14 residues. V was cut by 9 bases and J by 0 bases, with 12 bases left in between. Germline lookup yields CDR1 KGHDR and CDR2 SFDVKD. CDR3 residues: CATAMQTSTDTQYF. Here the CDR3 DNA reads TGTGCCACCGCAATGCAGACTAGCACAGATACGCAGTATTTT.

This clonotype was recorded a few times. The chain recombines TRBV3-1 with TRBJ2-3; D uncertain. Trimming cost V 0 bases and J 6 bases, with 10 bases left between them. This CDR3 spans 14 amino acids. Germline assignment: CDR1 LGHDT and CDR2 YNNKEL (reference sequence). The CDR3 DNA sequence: TGTGCCAGCAGCCAAGACTTTCCCAGGGATACGCAGTATTTT. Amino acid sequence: CASSQDFPRDTQYF.

The DNA for the CDR3 is TGTGCCAGCAGTGATCTACGGACAGTCAAGAATCAGCCCCAGCATTTT. Translated: CASSDLRTVKNQPQHF. The chain recombines TRBV6-1 with TRBJ1-5, with D possibly being TRBD1 (6 bases). V dropped 3 bases and J dropped 4 bases, with 16 bases sitting between them. There are 16 residues in the CDR3. Germline loops: CDR1 MNHNS, CDR2 SASEGT.

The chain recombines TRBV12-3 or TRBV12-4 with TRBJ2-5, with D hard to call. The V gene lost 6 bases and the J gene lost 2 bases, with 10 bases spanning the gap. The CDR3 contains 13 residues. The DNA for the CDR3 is TGTGCCAGCAGGCAAATTGGGCAAGAGACCCAGTACTTC. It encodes CASRQIGQETQYF.

For the CDR3, the DNA is TGTGCCAGCAGTTCCACTAGCGGGAGTGTCTACGAGCAGTACTTC. Its translation is CASSSTSGSVYEQYF. The V gene is TRBV27, the J gene TRBJ2-7; 11 bases align to TRBD2. In germline, CDR1 is MNHEY, CDR2 SMNVEV (reference sequence). The ends lost 4 bases at V and 3 bases at J; junction bases unmatched: 5. The CDR3 is 15 residues long.

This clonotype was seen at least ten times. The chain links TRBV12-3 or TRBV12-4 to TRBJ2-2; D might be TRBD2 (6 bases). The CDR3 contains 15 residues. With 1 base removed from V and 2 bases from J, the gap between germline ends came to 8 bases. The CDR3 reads CASSLGLVNTGELFF. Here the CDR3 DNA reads TGTGCCAGCAGTTTAGGACTAGTTAACACCGGGGAGCTGTTTTTT.

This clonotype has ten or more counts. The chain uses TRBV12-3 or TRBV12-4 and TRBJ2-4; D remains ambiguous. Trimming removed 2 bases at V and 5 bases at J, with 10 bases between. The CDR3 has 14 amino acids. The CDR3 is CASSLSGIQNIQYF. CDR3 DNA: TGTGCCAGCAGTTTATCGGGTATCCAAAACATTCAGTACTTC.

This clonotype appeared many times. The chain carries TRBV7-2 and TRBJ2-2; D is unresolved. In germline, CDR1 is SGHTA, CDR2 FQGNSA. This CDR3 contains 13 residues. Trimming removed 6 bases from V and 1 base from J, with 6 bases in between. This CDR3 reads CASSTGNTGELFF. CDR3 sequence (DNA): TGTGCCAGCAGTACCGGGAACACCGGGGAGCTGTTTTTT.

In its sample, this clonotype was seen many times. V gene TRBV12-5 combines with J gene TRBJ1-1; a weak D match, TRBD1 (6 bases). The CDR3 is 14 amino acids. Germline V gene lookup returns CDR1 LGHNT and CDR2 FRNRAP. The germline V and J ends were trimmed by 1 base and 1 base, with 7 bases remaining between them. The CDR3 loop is CASGLGRGNTEAFF. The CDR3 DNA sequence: TGTGCTAGTGGTTTGGGCAGGGGGAACACTGAAGCTTTCTTT.

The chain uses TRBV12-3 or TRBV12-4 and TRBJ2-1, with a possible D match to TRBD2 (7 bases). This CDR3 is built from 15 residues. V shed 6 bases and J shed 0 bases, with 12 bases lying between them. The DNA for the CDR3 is TGTGCCAGCAGCAAGGGGGGGAGCTCCTACAATGAGCAGTTCTTC. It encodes CASSKGGSSYNEQFF.

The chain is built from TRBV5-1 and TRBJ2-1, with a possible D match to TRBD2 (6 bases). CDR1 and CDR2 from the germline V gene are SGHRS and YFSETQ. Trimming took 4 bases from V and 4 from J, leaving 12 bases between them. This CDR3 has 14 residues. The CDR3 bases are TGCGCCAGCAGCCCTATGGCGGGATACAATGAGCAGTTCTTC. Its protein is CASSPMAGYNEQFF.

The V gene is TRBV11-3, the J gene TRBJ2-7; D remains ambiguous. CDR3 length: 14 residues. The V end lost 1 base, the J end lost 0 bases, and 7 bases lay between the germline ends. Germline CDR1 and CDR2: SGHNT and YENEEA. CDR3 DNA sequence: TGTGCCAGCAGCTTAGGATACGACTCCTACGAGCAGTACTTC. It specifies CASSLGYDSYEQYF.

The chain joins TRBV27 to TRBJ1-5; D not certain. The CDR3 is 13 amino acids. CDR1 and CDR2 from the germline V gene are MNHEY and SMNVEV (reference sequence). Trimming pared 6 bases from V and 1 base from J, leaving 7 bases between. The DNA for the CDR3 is TGTGCCAGCAGCTATACAAGCAATCAGCCCCAGCATTTT. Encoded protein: CASSYTSNQPQHF.

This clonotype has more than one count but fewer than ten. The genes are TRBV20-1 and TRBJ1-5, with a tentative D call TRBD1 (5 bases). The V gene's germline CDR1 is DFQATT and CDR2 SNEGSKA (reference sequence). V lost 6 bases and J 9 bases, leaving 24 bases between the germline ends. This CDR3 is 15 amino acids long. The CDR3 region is CSANRQFSEGSPQHF. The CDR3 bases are TGCAGTGCAAACAGACAGTTCTCAGAGGGATCGCCCCAGCATTTT.

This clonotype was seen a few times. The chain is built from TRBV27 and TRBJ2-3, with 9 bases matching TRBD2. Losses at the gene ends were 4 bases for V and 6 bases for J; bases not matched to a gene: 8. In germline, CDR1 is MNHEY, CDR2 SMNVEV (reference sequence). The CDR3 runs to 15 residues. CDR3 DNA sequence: TGTGCCAGCAGTTCCCAGCGGGGGGCAGGGGATACGCAGTATTTT. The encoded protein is CASSSQRGAGDTQYF.

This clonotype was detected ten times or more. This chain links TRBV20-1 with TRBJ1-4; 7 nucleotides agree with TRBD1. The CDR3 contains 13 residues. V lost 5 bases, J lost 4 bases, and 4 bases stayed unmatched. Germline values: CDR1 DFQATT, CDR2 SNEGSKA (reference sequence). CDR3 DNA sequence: TGCAGTGCTCCCCGACAGGGTAATGAAAAACTGTTTTTT. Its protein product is CSAPRQGNEKLFF.

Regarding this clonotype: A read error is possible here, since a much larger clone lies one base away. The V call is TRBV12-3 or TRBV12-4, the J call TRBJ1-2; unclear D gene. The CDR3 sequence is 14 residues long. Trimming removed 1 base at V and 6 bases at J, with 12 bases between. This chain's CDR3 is CASSLGGLPHGYTF. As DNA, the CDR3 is TGTGCCAGCAGTTTAGGGGGTCTCCCTCATGGCTACACCTTC.